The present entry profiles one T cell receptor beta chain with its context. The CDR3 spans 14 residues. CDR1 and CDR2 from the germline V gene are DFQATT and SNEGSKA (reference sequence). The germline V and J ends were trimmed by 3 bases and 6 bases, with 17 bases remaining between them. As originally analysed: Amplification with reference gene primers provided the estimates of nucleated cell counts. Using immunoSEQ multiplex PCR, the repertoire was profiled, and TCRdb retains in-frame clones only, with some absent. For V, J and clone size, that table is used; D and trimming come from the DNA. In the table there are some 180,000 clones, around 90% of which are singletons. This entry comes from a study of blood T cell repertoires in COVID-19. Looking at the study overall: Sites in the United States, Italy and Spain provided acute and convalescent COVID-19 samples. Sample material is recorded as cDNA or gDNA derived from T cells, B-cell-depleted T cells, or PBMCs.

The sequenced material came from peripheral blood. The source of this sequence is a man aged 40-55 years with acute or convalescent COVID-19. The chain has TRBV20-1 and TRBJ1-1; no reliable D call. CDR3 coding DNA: TGCAGTGCTAGTCGGACGGCGGTCGGGGCTGAAGCTTTCTTT. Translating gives CSASRTAVGAEAFF.